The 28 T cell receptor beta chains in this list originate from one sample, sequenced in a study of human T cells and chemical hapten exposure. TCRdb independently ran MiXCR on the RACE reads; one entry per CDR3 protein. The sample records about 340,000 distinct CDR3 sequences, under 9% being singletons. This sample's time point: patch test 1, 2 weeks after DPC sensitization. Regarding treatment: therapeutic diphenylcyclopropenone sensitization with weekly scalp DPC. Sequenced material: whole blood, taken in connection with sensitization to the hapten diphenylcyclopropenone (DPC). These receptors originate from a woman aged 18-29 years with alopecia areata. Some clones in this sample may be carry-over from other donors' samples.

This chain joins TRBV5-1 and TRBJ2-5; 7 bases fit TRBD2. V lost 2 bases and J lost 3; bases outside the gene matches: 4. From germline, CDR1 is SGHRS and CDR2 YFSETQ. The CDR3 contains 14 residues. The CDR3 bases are TGCGCCAGCAGCTTCTCCGCGGGGGAAGAGACCCAGTACTTC. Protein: CASSFSAGEETQYF.

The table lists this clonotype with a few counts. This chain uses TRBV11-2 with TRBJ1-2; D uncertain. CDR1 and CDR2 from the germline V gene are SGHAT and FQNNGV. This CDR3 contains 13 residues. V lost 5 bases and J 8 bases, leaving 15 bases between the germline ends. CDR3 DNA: TGTGCCAGCAGCGGGGAGTCAGTAAGGGGCTACACCTTC. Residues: CASSGESVRGYTF.

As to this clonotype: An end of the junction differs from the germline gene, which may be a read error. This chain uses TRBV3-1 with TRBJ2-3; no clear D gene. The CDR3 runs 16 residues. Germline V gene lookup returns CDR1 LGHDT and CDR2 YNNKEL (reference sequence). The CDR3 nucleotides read TGTGCCAGCATCCAAATCAGTGACTCCCCCGAAGATACGCAGTATTTT. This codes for CASIQISDSPEDTQYF.

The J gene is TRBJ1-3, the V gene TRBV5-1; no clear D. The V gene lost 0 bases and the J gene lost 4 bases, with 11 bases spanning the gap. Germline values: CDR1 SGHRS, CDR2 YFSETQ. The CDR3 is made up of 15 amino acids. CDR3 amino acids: CASSLGPGKGNTIYF. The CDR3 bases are TGCGCCAGCAGCTTGGGTCCGGGGAAAGGAAACACCATATATTTT.

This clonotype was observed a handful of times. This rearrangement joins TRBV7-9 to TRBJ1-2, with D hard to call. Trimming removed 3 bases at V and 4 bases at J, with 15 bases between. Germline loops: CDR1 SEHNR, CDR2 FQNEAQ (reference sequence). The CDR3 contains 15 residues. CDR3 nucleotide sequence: TGTGCCAGCAGCTTCCCTGACGAGGAGCCCTATGGCTACACCTTC. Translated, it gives CASSFPDEEPYGYTF.

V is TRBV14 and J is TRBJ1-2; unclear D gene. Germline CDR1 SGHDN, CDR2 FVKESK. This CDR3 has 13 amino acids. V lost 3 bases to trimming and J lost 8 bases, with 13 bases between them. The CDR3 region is CASSQGSYSGYTF. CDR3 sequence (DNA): TGTGCCAGCAGCCAGGGGTCGTATTCAGGCTACACCTTC.

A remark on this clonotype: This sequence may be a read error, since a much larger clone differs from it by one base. The CDR3 DNA is TGTGCCAGCAGTCGGATCGGACAGGGGAAAACCATTCAGTACTTC. Translation: CASSRIGQGKTIQYF. The rearrangement joins TRBV6-2 or TRBV6-3 to TRBJ2-4; TRBD1 agrees at 9 bases. Germline V gene data show CDR1 as MNHEY and CDR2 as SVGEGT. This CDR3 region has 15 residues.

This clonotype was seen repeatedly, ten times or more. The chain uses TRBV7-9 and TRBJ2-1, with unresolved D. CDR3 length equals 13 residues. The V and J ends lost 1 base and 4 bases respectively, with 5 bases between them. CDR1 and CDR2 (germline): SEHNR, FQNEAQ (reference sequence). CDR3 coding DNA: TGTGCCAGCAGCTTAGTATTGTACAATGAGCAGTTCTTC. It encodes CASSLVLYNEQFF.

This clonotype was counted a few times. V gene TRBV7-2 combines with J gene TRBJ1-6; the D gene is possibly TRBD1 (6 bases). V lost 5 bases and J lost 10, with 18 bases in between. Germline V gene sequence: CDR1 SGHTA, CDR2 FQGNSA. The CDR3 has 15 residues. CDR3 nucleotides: TGTGCCAGCAGCCTAGAAACACAGGGTGACTCACCCCTCCACTTT. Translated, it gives CASSLETQGDSPLHF.

CDR3 sequence: CASSQVYGTSGTDGYTF. The CDR3 coding sequence is TGCGCCAGCAGCCAAGTCTACGGGACCTCAGGAACTGATGGCTACACCTTC. The gene calls are TRBV4-3 and TRBJ1-2; tentatively, D is TRBD1 (5 bases). V dropped 1 base and J dropped 6 bases, with 21 bases sitting between them. The CDR3 totals 17 residues. Germline V gene lookup returns CDR1 LGHNA and CDR2 YSLEER.

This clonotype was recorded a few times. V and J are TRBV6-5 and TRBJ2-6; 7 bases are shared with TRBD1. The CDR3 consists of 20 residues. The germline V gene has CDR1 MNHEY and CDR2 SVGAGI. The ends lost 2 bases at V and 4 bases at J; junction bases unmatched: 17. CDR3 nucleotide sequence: TGTGCCAGCAGTTACGGTGGGACAGCTATCTTTAGGTCGGGGGCCAACGTCCTGACTTTC. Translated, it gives CASSYGGTAIFRSGANVLTF.

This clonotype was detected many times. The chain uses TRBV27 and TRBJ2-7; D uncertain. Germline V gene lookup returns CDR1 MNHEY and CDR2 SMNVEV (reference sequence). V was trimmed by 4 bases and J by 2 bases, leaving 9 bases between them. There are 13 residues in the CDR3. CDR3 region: CASSYRAPYEQYF. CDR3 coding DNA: TGTGCCAGCAGTTACCGAGCCCCCTACGAGCAGTACTTC.

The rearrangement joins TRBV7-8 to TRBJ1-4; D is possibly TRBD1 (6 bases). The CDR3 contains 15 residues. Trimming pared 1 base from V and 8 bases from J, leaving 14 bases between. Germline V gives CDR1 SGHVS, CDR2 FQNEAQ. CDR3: CASSLDRGGSEKLFF. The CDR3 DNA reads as TGTGCCAGCAGCTTAGACCGAGGGGGTAGCGAAAAACTGTTTTTT.

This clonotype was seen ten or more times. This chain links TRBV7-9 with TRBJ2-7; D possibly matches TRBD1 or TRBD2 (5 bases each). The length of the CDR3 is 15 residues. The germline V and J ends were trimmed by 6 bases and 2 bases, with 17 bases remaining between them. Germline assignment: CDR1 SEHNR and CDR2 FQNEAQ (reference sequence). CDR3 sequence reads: CASRRLGDTAYEQYF. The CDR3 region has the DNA TGTGCCAGCAGGCGATTGGGGGATACGGCCTACGAGCAGTACTTC.

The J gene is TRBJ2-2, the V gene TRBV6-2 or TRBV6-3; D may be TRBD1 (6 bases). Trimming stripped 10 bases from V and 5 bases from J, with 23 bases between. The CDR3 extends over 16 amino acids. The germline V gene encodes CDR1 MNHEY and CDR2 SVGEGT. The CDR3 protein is CATLSLGGTRTGELFF. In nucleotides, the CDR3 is TGTGCCACCCTCTCCCTAGGGGGTACTAGAACCGGGGAGCTGTTTTTT.

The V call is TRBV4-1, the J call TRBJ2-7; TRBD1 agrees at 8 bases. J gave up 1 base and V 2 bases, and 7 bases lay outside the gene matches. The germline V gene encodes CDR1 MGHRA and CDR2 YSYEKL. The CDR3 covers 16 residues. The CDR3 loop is CASSQRTGRTSYEQYF. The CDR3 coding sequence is TGCGCCAGCAGCCAAAGGACAGGGCGGACTTCCTACGAGCAGTACTTC.

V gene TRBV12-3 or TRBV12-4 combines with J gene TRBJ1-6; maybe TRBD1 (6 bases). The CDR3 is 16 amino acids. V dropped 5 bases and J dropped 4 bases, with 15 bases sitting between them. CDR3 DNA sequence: TGTGCCAGCAGTAAGGAGGGACAAGGATATAATTCACCCCTCCACTTT. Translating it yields CASSKEGQGYNSPLHF.

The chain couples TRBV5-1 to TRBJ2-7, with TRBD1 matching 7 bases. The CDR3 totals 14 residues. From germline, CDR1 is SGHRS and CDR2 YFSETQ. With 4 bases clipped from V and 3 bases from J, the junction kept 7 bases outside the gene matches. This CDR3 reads CASSRDRANYEQYF. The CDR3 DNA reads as TGCGCCAGCAGCCGGGACAGAGCTAACTACGAGCAGTACTTC.

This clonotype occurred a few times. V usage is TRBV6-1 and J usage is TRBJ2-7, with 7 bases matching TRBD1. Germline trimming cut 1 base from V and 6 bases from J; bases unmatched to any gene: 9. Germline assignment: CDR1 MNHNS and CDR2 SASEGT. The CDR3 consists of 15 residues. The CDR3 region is CASSEVVDRRAEQYF. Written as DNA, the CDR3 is TGTGCCAGCAGTGAAGTTGTGGACAGGCGCGCCGAGCAGTACTTC.

The CDR3 spells CASSQGPQGGQPQHF. The CDR3, as DNA: TGCGCCAGCAGCCAGGGACCGCAAGGAGGGCAGCCCCAGCATTTT. The chain joins TRBV4-1 to TRBJ1-5, with a tentative D call TRBD1 (5 bases). Looked up from germline, CDR1 is MGHRA and CDR2 is YSYEKL. The V end was cut by 3 bases, the J end by 7 bases, with 16 bases between. The CDR3 loop spans 15 amino acids.

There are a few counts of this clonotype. The CDR3 region is CASSPVERGKQYF. The CDR3 DNA sequence: TGTGCCAGCAGTCCAGTTGAGCGGGGGAAGCAGTACTTC. This chain links TRBV12-3 or TRBV12-4 with TRBJ2-7; TRBD2 agrees at 8 bases. This CDR3 comprises 13 residues. Germline trimming cut 5 bases from V and 8 bases from J; bases unmatched to any gene: 8.

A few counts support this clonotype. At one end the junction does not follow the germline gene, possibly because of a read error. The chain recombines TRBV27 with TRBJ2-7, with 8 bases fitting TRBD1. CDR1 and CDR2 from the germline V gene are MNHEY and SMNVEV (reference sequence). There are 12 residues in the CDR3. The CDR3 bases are TGTGCCAGCAGCTTCGTTGGACAGGGCCAGAGTTTC. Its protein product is CASSFVGQGQSF.

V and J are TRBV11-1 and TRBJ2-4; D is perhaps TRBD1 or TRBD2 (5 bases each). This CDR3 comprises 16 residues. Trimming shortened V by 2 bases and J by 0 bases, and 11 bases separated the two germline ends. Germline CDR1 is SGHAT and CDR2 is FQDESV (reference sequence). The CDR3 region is CASSLPTGTAKNIQYF. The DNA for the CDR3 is TGTGCCAGCAGCTTACCGACCGGGACAGCCAAAAACATTCAGTACTTC.

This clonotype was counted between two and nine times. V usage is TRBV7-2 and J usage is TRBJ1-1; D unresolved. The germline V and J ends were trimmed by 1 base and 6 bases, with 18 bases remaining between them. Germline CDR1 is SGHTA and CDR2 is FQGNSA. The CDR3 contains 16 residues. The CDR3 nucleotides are TGTGCCAGCAGCTTAGAGGAGGTTACAGTAGTCGCTGAAGCTTTCTTT. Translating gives CASSLEEVTVVAEAFF.

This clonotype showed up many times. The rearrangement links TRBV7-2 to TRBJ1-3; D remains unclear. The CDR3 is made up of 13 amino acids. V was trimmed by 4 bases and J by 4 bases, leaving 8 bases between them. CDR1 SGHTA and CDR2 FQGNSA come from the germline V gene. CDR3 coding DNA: TGTGCCAGCAGCTCAGCAAGGGGAAACACCATATATTTT. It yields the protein CASSSARGNTIYF.

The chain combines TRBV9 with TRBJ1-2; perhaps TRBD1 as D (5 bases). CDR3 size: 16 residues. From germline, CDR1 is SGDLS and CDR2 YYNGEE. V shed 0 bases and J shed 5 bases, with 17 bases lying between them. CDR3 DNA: TGTGCCAGCAGCGTAGGGGGCAGGTCCCCTCCTTATGGCTACACCTTC. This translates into CASSVGGRSPPYGYTF.

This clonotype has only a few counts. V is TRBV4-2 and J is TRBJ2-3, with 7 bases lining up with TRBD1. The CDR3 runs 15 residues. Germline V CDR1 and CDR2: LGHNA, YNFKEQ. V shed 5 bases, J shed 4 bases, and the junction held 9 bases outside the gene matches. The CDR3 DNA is TGTGCCAGCAGCATCGACAGGGAGAGTCCAGATACGCAGTATTTT. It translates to CASSIDRESPDTQYF.

CDR3 DNA sequence: TGTGCCAGCAGCTTAGATATTGGAGGGGTCGGCACTGAAGCTTTCTTT. This sequence encodes CASSLDIGGVGTEAFF. The chain employs TRBV11-2 and TRBJ1-1; possibly TRBD1 for D (5 bases). CDR1 SGHAT and CDR2 FQNNGV come from the germline V gene. This CDR3 has 16 amino acids. Trimming pared 0 bases from V and 4 bases from J, leaving 15 bases between.